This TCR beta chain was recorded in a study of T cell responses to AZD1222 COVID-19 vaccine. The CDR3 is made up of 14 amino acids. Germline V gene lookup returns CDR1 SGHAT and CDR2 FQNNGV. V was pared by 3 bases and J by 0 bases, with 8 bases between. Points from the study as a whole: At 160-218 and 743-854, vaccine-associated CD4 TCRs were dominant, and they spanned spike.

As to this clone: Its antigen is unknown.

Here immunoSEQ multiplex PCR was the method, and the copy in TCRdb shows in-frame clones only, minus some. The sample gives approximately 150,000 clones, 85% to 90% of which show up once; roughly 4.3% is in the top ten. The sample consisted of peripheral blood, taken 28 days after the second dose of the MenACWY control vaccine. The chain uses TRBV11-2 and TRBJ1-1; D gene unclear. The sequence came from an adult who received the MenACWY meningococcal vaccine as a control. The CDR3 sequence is CASSFSDLNTEAFF. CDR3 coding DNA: TGTGCCAGCAGCTTCTCCGACTTGAACACTGAAGCTTTCTTT.